A single sample gave rise to the 14 T cell receptor beta chains below, sequenced in a study of patients and donors after allogeneic stem cell transplantation. Each CDR3 protein is one row after TCRdb ran MiXCR on the RT-PCR reads. This table holds under 200,000 distinct CDR3 sequences, roughly 30% found once. The sequencing input was blood, either unsorted or a sorted T cell fraction (not recorded which). Source of these receptors: a human donor who was either an allogeneic HSCT recipient or a stem cell or donor lymphocyte infusion donor (not recorded which). It is not recorded whose cells these are; they may come from a transplant donor.

This clonotype occurred many times. V usage is TRBV20-1 and J usage is TRBJ2-2; TRBD1 agrees at 7 bases. V shed 5 bases, J shed 2 bases, and the junction held 5 bases outside the gene matches. In germline, CDR1 is DFQATT, CDR2 SNEGSKA (reference sequence). This CDR3 region has 14 residues. In DNA, the CDR3 is TGCAGTGCTTCAGGGGGAGATAACACCGGGGAGCTGTTTTTT. It encodes CSASGGDNTGELFF.

This clonotype was seen many times. The chain carries TRBV5-1 and TRBJ1-1; D ambiguous. CDR1 and CDR2 from the germline V gene are SGHRS and YFSETQ. There are 13 residues in the CDR3. V lost 0 bases and J lost 2, with 5 bases in between. The CDR3 spells CASSLAPNTEAFF. In nucleotides, the CDR3 is TGCGCCAGCAGCTTGGCCCCCAACACTGAAGCTTTCTTT.

This clonotype appeared a few times. This sequence joins TRBV6-2 or TRBV6-3 and TRBJ2-1; D remains unclear. Germline CDR1 MNHEY, CDR2 SVGEGT. The CDR3 length is 13 residues. Trimming left V 0 bases short and J 8 bases short, with 8 bases between. The CDR3 nucleotides are TGTGCCAGCAGTTACTCGACGAGCTATGAGCAGTTCTTC. It specifies CASSYSTSYEQFF.

The V call is TRBV6-5, the J call TRBJ2-1, with D possibly being TRBD1 (6 bases). Germline V lookup: CDR1 MNHEY, CDR2 SVGAGI. Trimming took 8 bases from V and 8 from J, leaving 19 bases between them. This CDR3 spans 14 amino acids. CDR3 in amino acids: CASATGSRVDEQFF. The CDR3 bases are TGTGCCAGCGCCACAGGGTCCCGTGTGGATGAGCAGTTCTTC.

A few counts support this clonotype. The V gene is TRBV12-3 or TRBV12-4, the J gene TRBJ2-4; D gene ambiguous. With 5 bases removed from V and 4 bases from J, the gap between germline ends came to 12 bases. This CDR3 comprises 14 residues. CDR3 bases: TGTGCCAGCAGTCCTAGTGGGCGAAAAAACATTCAGTACTTC. It encodes CASSPSGRKNIQYF.

This clonotype occurred a few times. This chain joins TRBV12-3 or TRBV12-4 and TRBJ1-2, with unresolved D. This CDR3 has 14 residues. The V end lost 5 bases, the J end lost 7 bases, and 17 bases lay between the germline ends. Here the CDR3 reads CASSPPRALGGYTF. Written as DNA, the CDR3 is TGTGCCAGCAGTCCCCCCCGGGCTCTGGGTGGCTACACCTTC.

The V call is TRBV6-5, the J call TRBJ1-4; 10 bases are shared with TRBD1. Germline V gene lookup returns CDR1 MNHEY and CDR2 SVGAGI. This CDR3 region has 18 residues. Trimming cost V 1 base and J 5 bases; bases outside gene matches: 10. Here the CDR3 DNA reads TGTGCCAGCAGTTACTGGGACAGGGGACGGGGTATGAATGAAAAACTGTTTTTT. Translation gives CASSYWDRGRGMNEKLFF.

In this sample, this clonotype turned up a few times. The gene calls are TRBV6-6 and TRBJ1-1; possibly TRBD1 for D (5 bases). The CDR3 runs 12 residues. V was shortened by 7 bases and J by 4 bases, with 10 bases between the two germline ends. Germline V gene lookup returns CDR1 MNHNY and CDR2 SVGAGI (reference sequence). The CDR3, as DNA: TGTGCCAGCACAGGGTCGGTCACTGAAGCTTTCTTT. Translation gives CASTGSVTEAFF.

The chain has TRBV7-6 and TRBJ1-2; 12 bases match TRBD1. CDR1 SGHVS and CDR2 FNYEAQ come from the germline V gene. V lost 4 bases and J lost 7; bases outside the gene matches: 7. The CDR3 totals 15 residues. The CDR3 sequence: CASSYGTGGAGGYTF. The CDR3 nucleotides are TGTGCCAGCAGCTACGGGACAGGGGGCGCCGGTGGCTACACCTTC.

The chain is built from TRBV27 and TRBJ2-5, with D perhaps given as TRBD1 or TRBD2 (5 bases each). This CDR3 spans 16 amino acids. Germline CDR1 reads MNHEY; CDR2 reads SMNVEV (reference sequence). Deletions cut 6 bases from V and 5 bases from J, with 22 bases between. The DNA of the CDR3 is TGTGCCAGCAGAGAGAGGGCCATTATGTGGGGGGAGACCCAGTACTTC. Amino acids: CASRERAIMWGETQYF.

There are a few counts of this clonotype. The genes are TRBV11-2 and TRBJ2-1, with a possible D match to TRBD2 (6 bases). V was shortened by 3 bases and J by 7 bases, with 13 bases between the two germline ends. This CDR3 is built from 14 residues. CDR1 is SGHAT, CDR2 FQNNGV, per germline. Written as DNA, the CDR3 is TGTGCCAGCAGCTTGTTAGTTGGACTAAATGAGCAGTTCTTC. It encodes CASSLLVGLNEQFF.

The gene calls are TRBV3-2 and TRBJ2-3; the listed D gene, TRBD2, was not tested against the DNA. TRBV3-2 is assigned pseudogene status. The CDR3 runs to 17 residues. As DNA, the CDR3 is TGTGCCAGCAGCCATGGGGACAGCGGGAGGCTCACAGATACGCAGTATTTT. Amino acid sequence: CASSHGDSGRLTDTQYF.

V is TRBV3-1 and J is TRBJ2-7; D unclear. From germline, CDR1 is LGHDT and CDR2 YNNKEL (reference sequence). The CDR3 consists of 12 residues. V gave up 1 base and J gave up 7 bases, with 8 bases separating them. The CDR3 DNA reads as TGTGCCAGCAGCCAAGCCTCGGCAGAGCAGTACTTC. It encodes CASSQASAEQYF.

The chain uses TRBV20-1 and TRBJ2-7; TRBD1 might be the D (5 bases). Germline assignment: CDR1 DFQATT and CDR2 SNEGSKA (reference sequence). This CDR3 spans 17 amino acids. V lost 1 base, J lost 0 bases, and 19 bases lay in between. CDR3: CSARGAGRTISSYEQYF. The CDR3 region has the DNA TGCAGTGCTAGAGGGGCAGGGCGTACCATTTCCTCCTACGAGCAGTACTTC.